This T cell receptor (beta chain) emerged from a study of cytomegalovirus exposure and HLA in healthy donors (dated 2017 in TCRdb). About the full investigation: An earlier analysis of around 600 of the donors reported 250 to 300 Gb of sequence data and about 100 million unique TCR beta sequences from 150 million to 200 million T cells. Using immunosequencing, the study profiled T cell repertoires from around 670 subjects and related those repertoires to cytomegalovirus serostatus. About 5 DR-DQ haplotypes were handled as single units for association and clustering, since linkage in the cohort was strong. To study patterns of TCR occurrence, a later analysis re-analyzed previously published TCR beta repertoires from around 660 donors and added high-resolution HLA genotyping. Both class I and class II loci were covered by HLA typing, at four-digit resolution. Rather than drawing on any new phenotypic data, the later analysis identified candidate immune exposures from TCR beta sequences and the way those sequences occurred across donors. An early release covering roughly 640 HLA-typed donors comprised around 300 gigabases of sequencing data and around 80 million unique TCR sequences. All discovery cohort repertoires had been generated on a single sequencing platform. In addition to the first cohort of 666 subjects, a separate validation cohort of 100 to 150 different subjects was used. Among roughly 400 genotyped donors of the cohort, an average of roughly 230,000 unique TCR beta nucleotide sequences was sequenced per donor, of which about 20% were non-productive. The aim of the study was to test whether cataloging public T cell receptors could identify signatures of past pathogen exposure. The genetic ancestry cluster associated with self-reported Caucasian donors included 80% to 90% of the roughly 380 genotyped donors. A later genetic analysis used genome-wide SNP genotypes for about three fifths of the roughly 700 donors, treating that subset as a discovery cohort. To predict cytomegalovirus infection status, the study combined high-throughput TCR immunosequencing, statistical association of individual TCRs with disease status, and machine learning. Typing coverage differed by locus: A, B, C, DRB1 and DQB1 were typed in roughly 629-630 donors, DQA1 in around 500, DPA1 in around 610, and DPB1 in 472. Donor age, sex, ethnicity and CMV serostatus were collected together with the repertoire data. An earlier analysis of a few hundred of the donors applied high-throughput TCR beta sequencing to assess whether each TCR beta V gene segment acted as functional or pseudogenic. The full study reports these points: A later analysis found that most CMV-associated TCR beta chains appeared HLA-restricted, with HLA associations seemingly driven largely by CMV exposure. While some public TCRs were present in many individuals, most TCR sequences turned up only very rarely across donors. In an earlier analysis of roughly 500 of the donors, most TCR beta V segments appeared in productive rearrangements about 87% or about 30% of the time, broadly matching IMGT annotations. In vitro tests confirmed that a few of the cytomegalovirus-associated TCR beta chains recognize cytomegalovirus antigens. A later genetic analysis reported fewer N-insertions in productive TCRs among donors in an Asian-associated ancestry cluster than the approximately 700-donor mean. The presence/absence analyses assumed that sequencing depth was roughly uniform across donors, and that assumption may not be true. HLA typing was unavailable for some donors at each locus, so association tests used only the typed subset. CMV serostatus was the only immune exposure information available for the cohort. In a later analysis, TCR association rates were found to vary across HLA loci, with the most associated TCRs seen for DRB1 alleles and the fewest for HLA-C alleles. A cluster of highly shared sequence variants was judged likely to represent a technical artifact of the sequencing pipeline. In the study, about 150 TCR beta chains were listed as associated with cytomegalovirus. Linkage disequilibrium might explain the correlated functional status among segregating V segments, but an unknown experimental factor could not be ruled out. This cohort had only TCR beta chains sequenced, and the lack of alpha or paired-chain data limited which features could be detected. Cytomegalovirus status was reported to be diagnosed by the classifier with high specificity and sensitivity in both the original and validation cohorts. A further reported finding was that TCR beta sequences accurately predicted the HLA-A and HLA-B alleles for most subjects in the first cohort. Because counts were too low, about 18 rarely observed V segments, including chromosome 9 orphons, were left out of the earlier analysis of about 620 of the donors. At a false discovery rate of 0.05, a later analysis linked under 20,000 TCR beta sequences to specific HLA alleles. In a later analysis, HLA-associated TCR beta chains were found to be more clonally expanded and to have lower generation probabilities than equally common non-associated chains. According to the authors, the approach could potentially be generalized to other disease states and immunological phenotypes. Assigning TCR associations to individual alleles was difficult when HLA alleles, especially DR and DQ, strongly co-occurred. According to a later analysis, parvovirus B19, influenza, CMV and Epstein-Barr virus appeared linked to several top co-occurrence clusters. A later genetic analysis associated a missense DCLRE1C variant with V-gene and J-gene trimming of TCR beta chains, and an independent cohort replicated the association.

The library relied on the immunoSEQ multiplex PCR assay. For the multiplex PCR, a mixture combining 60 forward primers for TCR Vbeta segments and 13 reverse primers for TCR Jbeta segments was used. The CDR3 region of rearranged TCR beta genes was amplified from genomic DNA by a multiplex PCR assay. On the Illumina HiSeq System, the amplified TCR beta libraries were sequenced as 87-base-pair reads. In the source study's methods: In a later analysis, 80 million or so unique TCR beta chains were counted across the roughly 670 repertoires, and approximately 11 million of these chains were shared by at least two donors. Raw reads were error-corrected and collapsed into unique sequences with a nearest-neighbor algorithm that merged closely related sequences to remove PCR and sequencing errors. CDR3 sequences were aligned to IMGT reference sequences to assign V, D and J gene segments. For a sequence to be retained, at least a six-nucleotide match to both a V gene segment and a J gene segment was required. Rearrangements were classified as productive when the CDR3 lacked stop codons and remained in frame with V and J, and all other rearrangements were classified as non-productive. Following IMGT convention, CDR3 was defined as the stretch from the second conserved V-encoded cysteine to the conserved J-encoded phenylalanine. In an earlier analysis of roughly 580 of the donors, sequences lacking an unambiguous match to a single V gene segment were excluded. In an earlier analysis of a few hundred of the donors, V segments were called functional above 56.7% productive rearrangements and were called segregating when the between-donor standard deviation exceeded 5%. To diagnose cytomegalovirus status from the catalog of TCR beta chain sequences, a statistical classification framework was built. V and J gene assignment, in a later analysis, came from comparing TCR nucleotide sequences with IMGT/GENE-DB human TR gene sequences. In a later analysis, CDR3 sequences and most-parsimonious VDJ recombination scenarios were assigned using the TCRdist pipeline. In a later analysis, every TCR beta chain was defined by the combination of its CDR3 amino acid sequence and its V-gene family, and reads without a unique V-gene family were dropped. To address suspected cross-contamination and a sequencing artifact, a later analysis removed around 600 highly shared, low-generation-probability nucleotide sequences. In a later analysis, a clonal expansion index was calculated for each public chain from normalized within-repertoire ranks of inferred template counts. A later analysis computed generation probabilities with a VDJ recombination model fitted to out-of-frame rearrangements, and checked the results against IGoR. In a later analysis, TCR-TCR, TCR-HLA and TCR-CMV co-occurrence was scored with hypergeometric tests, and a repertoire-size bias correction was applied to TCR pairs. A later analysis estimated false discovery rates by permuting HLA or CMV assignments 20 times. In a later analysis, co-occurring TCRs were grouped using DBSCAN, with TCRdist sequence similarity added in when clustering inside HLA-allele-positive subsets. For co-occurrence clustering, repertoires with fewer than 30,000 or more than 120,000 public chains were excluded, along with about five repertoires with anomalous nucleotide sharing. TCRdb retrieved this table from immuneACCESS and kept in-frame rearrangements only. Not all clones are present; in checked studies, unresolved V genes account for under half, and no reason is known for the remainder. Clonal size and the V and J genes are those of that table, whereas D and trimming came from the DNA. The sample has around 160,000 clones on record, around 73% of them singletons. The top ten hold over 1.1% of the sample.

Comments on this clone: Its target antigen remains unknown. Base qualities were left out, and no much larger clone turns up one base away.

The cohort was made up of roughly 670 healthy bone marrow donors. All cohort members were sampled while nominally healthy, although unrecorded immune exposures were likely present. The donor was CMV seronegative and was included in the group of a few hundred seronegative cohort members. A peripheral blood sample was collected from each donor, and TCR beta sequencing was performed on peripheral blood mononuclear cells. Genomic DNA extraction from the blood cell samples was performed with the Qiagen DNeasy Blood Extraction Kit. Sequences were obtained from PBMCs. The clonotype was recovered from a male donor in good health and CMV-seronegative.

The CDR3 here reads CASSLSGYTDTQYF. The DNA sequence reads TGTGCCAGCAGCTTGTCAGGGTACACAGATACGCAGTATTTT. The V gene is TRBV7-9 and the J gene is TRBJ2-3; matching of 5 bases hints at TRBD1 as the D gene. V and J are truncated by 3 bases and 2 bases respectively, leaving an intervening sequence of 9 bases. From cysteine to phenylalanine, the CDR3 is 14 amino acids long. Only the CDR3 DNA is retained, 42 bases long and in frame from the first base. Via the germline V gene (reference sequence), CDR1 is SEHNR and CDR2 FQNEAQ. The full variable domain, completed from the reference TRBV7-9 and TRBJ2-3 proteins outside the CDR3, reads DTGVSQNPRHKITKRGQNVTFRCDPISEHNRLYWYRQTLGQGPEFLTYFQNEAQLEKSRLLSDRFSAERPKGSFSTLEIQRTEQGDSAMYLCASSLSGYTDTQYFGPGTRLTVL.